This entry lists 28 T cell receptor beta chains sequenced from one sample in a study of cytomegalovirus exposure and HLA in healthy donors. PCR primers comprised 60 Vbeta and 13 Jbeta primers. Assay used: immunoSEQ multiplex PCR; TCRdb lists only in-frame clones, some missing. The sample holds roughly 130,000 clones, approximately 85% seen once. Sample: PBMCs. These receptors were collected from a boy under 18 in good health and CMV-seronegative.

V usage is TRBV19 and J usage is TRBJ1-5; D may be TRBD1 (5 bases). V lost 1 base and J 4 bases, leaving 8 bases between the germline ends. CDR3 length: 14 amino acids. Germline CDR1 LNHDA, CDR2 SQIVND (reference sequence). CDR3 amino acids: CASSIVAGNQPQHF. The CDR3 coding sequence is TGTGCCAGTAGTATAGTCGCAGGGAATCAGCCCCAGCATTTT.

The chain has TRBV11-2 and TRBJ1-2; 7 bases fit TRBD1. Germline V CDR1 and CDR2: SGHAT, FQNNGV. The CDR3 has 12 amino acids. V dropped 5 bases and J dropped 11; count of bases not matched to a gene: 8. The DNA of the CDR3 is TGTGCCAGCAGCAATCGACAGGGATGGTACACCTTC. This codes for CASSNRQGWYTF.

The chain links TRBV5-1 to TRBJ2-1; D is perhaps TRBD2 (5 bases). This CDR3 comprises 14 residues. V was cut by 4 bases and J by 3 bases, with 11 bases left in between. From germline, CDR1 is SGHRS and CDR2 YFSETQ. The CDR3 sequence: CASSPGSNYNEQFF. The CDR3 DNA reads as TGCGCCAGCAGCCCGGGGTCCAACTACAATGAGCAGTTCTTC.

In its sample, this clone was seen once. The rearrangement joins TRBV4-1 to TRBJ1-4; 7 bases match TRBD1. Trimming cost V 0 bases and J 8 bases; bases outside gene matches: 6. The CDR3 length is 15 residues. Germline values: CDR1 MGHRA, CDR2 YSYEKL. The CDR3, as DNA: TGCGCCAGCAGCCAAGAATCGACAGGGCGAGAAAAACTGTTTTTT. It specifies CASSQESTGREKLFF.

This sequence joins TRBV20-1 and TRBJ2-3; D is unclear. The CDR3 spans 10 residues. The ends were cut back, 3 bases at V and 5 bases at J, with 3 bases in the middle. Germline values: CDR1 DFQATT, CDR2 SNEGSKA (reference sequence). The CDR3 protein is CSARRDTQYF. CDR3 sequence (DNA): TGCAGTGCTAGGCGAGATACGCAGTATTTT.

This chain joins TRBV4-1 and TRBJ2-7; 10 bases match TRBD1. This CDR3 comprises 16 residues. V lost 4 bases, J lost 3 bases, and 9 bases stayed unmatched. CDR1 is MGHRA and CDR2 is YSYEKL in the germline V gene. CDR3 residues: CASSLHSGQGVYEQYF. CDR3 DNA: TGCGCCAGCAGCCTCCACTCAGGACAGGGGGTCTACGAGCAGTACTTC.

This clone was seen a handful of times. The genes are TRBV25-1 and TRBJ1-1; possible D gene TRBD1, 6 bases. The CDR3 is made up of 16 amino acids. V was trimmed by 0 bases and J by 3 bases, leaving 14 bases between them. Germline CDR1 is MGHDK and CDR2 is SYGVNS. Written as DNA, the CDR3 is TGTGCCAGCAGTGAATACGGGGGGCGGGTTGACACTGAAGCTTTCTTT. Amino acid sequence: CASSEYGGRVDTEAFF.

This chain links TRBV6-5 with TRBJ2-7; weak D call: TRBD1 (6 bases). The CDR3 is 14 amino acids. Germline CDR1 MNHEY, CDR2 SVGAGI. Trimming took 5 bases from V and 5 from J, leaving 16 bases between them. CDR3 coding DNA: TGTGCCAGCAGTCCACCGGGACAAACGAACGAGCAGTACTTC. Residues: CASSPPGQTNEQYF.

The CDR3 DNA reads as TGTGCCAGCAGAATCACAGGGGGCCTAAATCAGCCCCAGCATTTT. The encoded protein is CASRITGGLNQPQHF. V gene TRBV6-1 combines with J gene TRBJ1-5, with 9 bases identical to TRBD1. CDR3 length equals 15 residues. J was trimmed by 4 bases and V by 6 bases; bases with no gene match: 7. Germline values: CDR1 MNHNS, CDR2 SASEGT.

The chain couples TRBV18 to TRBJ2-7; TRBD1 matches at 9 bases. In germline, CDR1 is KGHSH, CDR2 LQKENI. This CDR3 is 13 amino acids long. V shed 0 bases, J shed 8 bases, and the junction held 2 bases outside the gene matches. The CDR3 coding sequence is TGTGCCAGCTCACCACCGGGGACAGGGCAGCAGTACTTC. It encodes CASSPPGTGQQYF.

This clone was detected once. The chain carries TRBV6-6 and TRBJ2-1; 9 nucleotides match TRBD1. This CDR3 comprises 16 residues. CDR1 is MNHNY, CDR2 SVGAGI, per germline (reference sequence). The trim removed 0 bases at V and 5 bases at J, leaving 5 bases unmatched. The CDR3 nucleotides are TGTGCCAGCAGTTACTCAACAGGGGGCCGTAACAATGAGCAGTTCTTC. Its protein is CASSYSTGGRNNEQFF.

The gene calls are TRBV9 and TRBJ1-1; no firm D call. V lost 5 bases, J lost 0 bases, and 5 bases lay in between. Germline CDR1 reads SGDLS; CDR2 reads YYNGEE. The CDR3 length is 12 residues. CDR3 DNA sequence: TGTGCCAGCAGATCCATGAACACTGAAGCTTTCTTT. This sequence encodes CASRSMNTEAFF.

The CDR3 here is CASSPDRGRFGEKLFF. The CDR3 DNA is TGCGCCAGCAGCCCGGACAGGGGGCGTTTCGGTGAAAAACTGTTTTTT. The chain joins TRBV4-3 to TRBJ1-4, with 11 bases that match TRBD1. Per the germline V gene, CDR1 is LGHNA and CDR2 is YSLEER. This CDR3 has 16 residues. V lost 4 bases to trimming and J lost 7 bases; unmatched junction nucleotides: 8.

The chain couples TRBV7-9 to TRBJ1-1; TRBD1 agrees at 9 bases. The germline V gene encodes CDR1 SEHNR and CDR2 FQNEAQ (reference sequence). The CDR3 length is 17 residues. V gave up 6 bases and J gave up 1 base; unmatched junction bases: 12. CDR3 bases: TGTGCCAGCAGACCGACCGGGACAGGGTACCGGAACACTGAAGCTTTCTTT. Translating gives CASRPTGTGYRNTEAFF.

V is TRBV5-8 and J is TRBJ2-5; D remains ambiguous. The germline CDR1 and CDR2 sequences are SGHTS and YDEGEE. V lost 3 bases, J lost 2 bases, and 14 bases lay in between. The CDR3 loop spans 15 amino acids. The CDR3 protein is CASSSAFGGQETQYF. In nucleotides, the CDR3 is TGTGCCAGCAGCTCAGCCTTTGGCGGTCAAGAGACCCAGTACTTC.

The chain combines TRBV4-1 with TRBJ1-4; tentatively, D is TRBD1 (5 bases). Germline V gene lookup returns CDR1 MGHRA and CDR2 YSYEKL. The CDR3 has 16 amino acids. V was shortened by 5 bases and J by 0 bases, with 13 bases between the two germline ends. The CDR3 DNA is TGCGCCAGCAGCTCCCGGGGGGGGGCAACTAATGAAAAACTGTTTTTT. Its translation: CASSSRGGATNEKLFF.

The V and J genes are TRBV25-1 and TRBJ2-5; D ambiguous. In germline, CDR1 is MGHDK, CDR2 SYGVNS. V lost 4 bases and J lost 3, with 12 bases in between. The CDR3 loop spans 14 amino acids. The CDR3 bases are TGTGCCAGCAGTGGGAGAGGCCCAGAAGAGACCCAGTACTTC. Protein product: CASSGRGPEETQYF.

The gene calls are TRBV7-2 and TRBJ1-1, with D perhaps TRBD1 (6 bases). This CDR3 is built from 14 residues. Deletions cut 1 base from V and 7 bases from J, with 13 bases between. Germline CDR1 is SGHTA and CDR2 is FQGNSA. CDR3: CASSLGQAYSEAFF. The CDR3 DNA is TGTGCCAGCAGCTTAGGACAGGCCTACAGTGAAGCTTTCTTT.

The chain links TRBV7-2 to TRBJ1-3, with a tentative D call TRBD1 (6 bases). The length of the CDR3 is 17 residues. The germline V and J ends were trimmed by 5 bases and 0 bases, with 17 bases remaining between them. CDR1 and CDR2 from the germline V gene are SGHTA and FQGNSA. CDR3 nucleotides: TGTGCCAGCAGCCTGACGGGGGGCCCCCTCTCTGGAAACACCATATATTTT. This codes for CASSLTGGPLSGNTIYF. The full variable domain, in which reference TRBV7-2 and TRBJ1-3 provide the parts outside the CDR3, is GAGVSQSPSNKVTEKGKDVELRCDPISGHTALYWYRQSLGQGLEFLIYFQGNSAPDKSGLPSDRFSAERTGGSVSTLTIQRTQQEDSAVYLCASSLTGGPLSGNTIYFGEGSWLTVV.

This rearrangement joins TRBV10-1 to TRBJ2-1; TRBD2 aligns across 7 bases. Germline CDR1 is WNHNN and CDR2 is SYGVQD (reference sequence). The V and J ends lost 2 bases and 0 bases, in that order; junction bases with no gene match: 7. The length of the CDR3 is 17 residues. This CDR3 reads CASSEVGLKYSYNEQFF. The DNA of the CDR3 is TGCGCCAGCAGTGAGGTGGGACTAAAATACTCCTACAATGAGCAGTTCTTC.

This chain uses TRBV19 with TRBJ2-3; 9 bases fit TRBD1. The CDR3 sequence is 16 residues long. Germline V lookup: CDR1 LNHDA, CDR2 SQIVND (reference sequence). Unmatched junction bases numbered 7, after V lost 3 bases and J lost 3 bases. The CDR3 spells CASSIGWDRVTDTQYF. CDR3 in DNA: TGTGCCAGTAGTATCGGTTGGGACAGGGTTACAGATACGCAGTATTTT.

CDR3: CASSNTWGQTFGETQYF. CDR3 coding DNA: TGCGCCAGCAGCAATACCTGGGGACAGACCTTCGGTGAGACCCAGTACTTC. The chain uses TRBV5-1 and TRBJ2-5; 7 bases are a match to TRBD1. The CDR3 spans 17 residues. Germline V lookup: CDR1 SGHRS, CDR2 YFSETQ. V shed 4 bases, J shed 5 bases, and the junction held 17 bases outside the gene matches.

The chain carries TRBV7-2 and TRBJ1-4, with no clear D. Between the trimmed V and J ends, which lost 1 base and 6 bases, there was a span of 9 bases. From germline, CDR1 is SGHTA and CDR2 FQGNSA. This CDR3 has 14 amino acids. CDR3 nucleotide sequence: TGTGCCAGCAGCTTAGACTCCGGGTATGAAAAACTGTTTTTT. This sequence encodes CASSLDSGYEKLFF.

The rearrangement uses TRBV7-9 and TRBJ1-6; no definite D call. CDR3 size: 12 residues. Germline V gene lookup returns CDR1 SEHNR and CDR2 FQNEAQ (reference sequence). The germline V and J ends were trimmed by 5 bases and 13 bases, with 12 bases remaining between them. The CDR3 DNA sequence: TGTGCCAGCAGCCCCCCGTCCTTGCCCCTCCACTTT. It encodes CASSPPSLPLHF.

This chain joins TRBV7-2 and TRBJ2-1, with unresolved D. The germline gives CDR1 SGHTA, CDR2 FQGNSA. The CDR3 spans 11 residues. The germline V and J ends were trimmed by 4 bases and 10 bases, with 8 bases remaining between them. The CDR3 DNA sequence: TGTGCCAGCAGCTCTTACCGGGAGCAGTTCTTC. This codes for CASSSYREQFF.

V and J are TRBV5-1 and TRBJ1-1, with 7 bases matching TRBD1. The CDR3 is made up of 14 amino acids. CDR1 and CDR2 (germline): SGHRS, YFSETQ. Losses at the gene ends were 2 bases for V and 5 bases for J; bases not matched to a gene: 6. The CDR3 loop reads CASSFDRVMTEAFF. The CDR3 coding sequence is TGCGCCAGCAGCTTCGACAGGGTGATGACTGAAGCTTTCTTT. Filled out from reference TRBV5-1 and TRBJ1-1, the complete variable domain reads KAGVTQTPRYLIKTRGQQVTLSCSPISGHRSVSWYQQTPGQGLQFLFEYFSETQRNKGNFPGRFSGRQFSNSRSEMNVSTLELGDSALYLCASSFDRVMTEAFFGQGTRLTVV.

In its sample, this clone was seen a few times. The chain is built from TRBV29-1 and TRBJ1-1; possibly TRBD1 for D (5 bases). Per the germline V gene, CDR1 is SQVTM and CDR2 is ANQGSEA. V lost 6 bases and J lost 10, with 18 bases in between. The CDR3 runs 12 residues. The CDR3 DNA follows: TGCAGCGTACAGACGCTTGCGGGACGAGCTTTCTTT. Protein product: CSVQTLAGRAFF.

The chain recombines TRBV5-1 with TRBJ2-7; 7 nucleotides align to TRBD2. The CDR3 has 18 residues. The germline V gene has CDR1 SGHRS and CDR2 YFSETQ. V trimming: 3 bases; J trimming: 3 bases; junction bases outside the gene matches: 18. The CDR3 is CASSSAMFGGRGFYEQYF. DNA of the CDR3: TGCGCCAGCAGCTCAGCTATGTTCGGCGGGAGAGGGTTCTACGAGCAGTACTTC.